This is a list of T cell receptor beta chains from one sample in a study of cytomegalovirus exposure and HLA in healthy donors. TCRdb's copy holds only in-frame clones and misses some; the assay was immunoSEQ multiplex PCR. The profile covers about 130,000 clones, with under 90% appearing a single time and 3% to 4% taken by the ten largest. Sequencing input: PBMCs. The source of these receptors is a woman in her thirties or forties in good health and CMV-seronegative. Both conserved end residues are part of each CDR3. The D gene is left open where the match is weak. The size entry is marked missing in some rows and otherwise reads once, few, many or a size class.

j_gene,abundance,d_gene,v_gene,CDR3nt,CDR3aa
TRBJ2-7,many,TRBD1,TRBV7-2,TGTGCCAGCAGCTCTCCGGGACAGCTTCTCTCCTACGAGCAGTACTTC,CASSSPGQLLSYEQYF
TRBJ2-7,NA,NA,TRBV20-1,TGCAGTGCTAAACTTTCCTACGAGCAGTACTTC,CSAKLSYEQYF
TRBJ2-1,NA,TRBD2,TRBV9,TGTGCCAGCAGCGTAGAGCCTAGCGGATACAATGAGCAGTTCTTC,CASSVEPSGYNEQFF
TRBJ1-4,NA,NA,TRBV6-5,TGTGCCAGCAGTTACTCCCCTGGCGGCGAAAAACTGTTTTTT,CASSYSPGGEKLFF
TRBJ1-2,NA,NA,TRBV5-1,TGCGCCAGCAGCTCTGGACACCCTGCCTATGGCTACACCTTC,CASSSGHPAYGYTF
TRBJ2-5,NA,TRBD2,TRBV5-6,TGTGCCAGCAGCTCGCTAGCGGGAGGGCCGGGAGAGACCCAGTACTTC,CASSSLAGGPGETQYF
TRBJ2-7,NA,TRBD1,TRBV2,TGTGCCAGCAGTGATAGGGGACAGGGGTTCTCCTACGAGCAGTACTTC,CASSDRGQGFSYEQYF
TRBJ2-7,NA,NA,TRBV21-1,TGTGCCAGCAGCCGAGGAACAACCTACGAGCAGTACTTC,CASSRGTTYEQYF
TRBJ1-2,NA,TRBD1,TRBV6-4,TGTGCCAGCAGTCCTGACAGGGTCGGCTATGGCTACACCTTC,CASSPDRVGYGYTF
TRBJ2-5,few,NA,TRBV6-6,TGTGCCAGCAGTTACGGTCGGGAGACCCAGTACTTC,CASSYGRETQYF
TRBJ2-7,NA,NA,TRBV6-6,TGTGCCAGCACCGAGACAGGAAGAGCCTACGAGCAGTACTTC,CASTETGRAYEQYF
TRBJ2-7,few,TRBD1,TRBV7-2,TGTGCCAGCAGCTTAGGGACAGGGGGCTCCTACGAGCAGTACTTC,CASSLGTGGSYEQYF
TRBJ2-2,NA,TRBD2,TRBV7-9,TGTGCCAGCAGCTCTAGCGGGGCGAACACCGGGGAGCTGTTTTTT,CASSSSGANTGELFF
TRBJ2-3,NA,TRBD1,TRBV19,TGTGCCAGTAGTCCGGACAGGGTACGGACAGATACGCAGTATTTT,CASSPDRVRTDTQYF
TRBJ1-4,NA,NA,TRBV19,TGTGCCAGTAGTATAAGACAGAATAATGAAAAACTGTTTTTT,CASSIRQNNEKLFF
TRBJ1-5,few,NA,TRBV6-1,TGTGCCAGCAGTGAAGGTCACCCGGGATGGCCCCAGCATTTT,CASSEGHPGWPQHF
TRBJ2-1,NA,NA,TRBV6-5,TGTGCCAGCAGCTGGGCCTCCGGGGGAAGGAATGAGCAGTTCTTC,CASSWASGGRNEQFF
TRBJ2-5,NA,NA,TRBV4-1,TGCGCCAGCAGCCAACGGGATGTTGGGGACCAGTACTTC,CASSQRDVGDQYF
TRBJ2-2,NA,NA,TRBV19,TGTGCCAGTAGTATCGGATCTGGCCAGGGCACCGGGGAGCTGTTTTTT,CASSIGSGQGTGELFF
TRBJ2-7,once,NA,TRBV4-2,TGTGCCAGCAGCCAAGATAGGGTGCAGGGGCCTTACGAGCAGTACTTC,CASSQDRVQGPYEQYF
TRBJ2-7,NA,NA,TRBV27,TGTGCCAGCAGTTTATCCTTTGCGGGCACCTACGAGCAGTACTTC,CASSLSFAGTYEQYF
TRBJ1-2,NA,NA,TRBV2,TGTGCCAGCAGTGAGTTCGGCAAACCGGGGGGGAATTATGGCTACACCTTC,CASSEFGKPGGNYGYTF
TRBJ2-1,NA,NA,TRBV15,TGTGCCACCGGGGCGAGCCTCGATGAGCAGTTCTTC,CATGASLDEQFF
TRBJ1-2,NA,NA,TRBV6-1,TGTGCCAGCGGACGGACAGTTGAGAATGGCTACACCTTC,CASGRTVENGYTF
TRBJ2-3,NA,TRBD1,TRBV4-2,TGTGCCAGCAGCCAAGATTCCAAACAGGGGGCAGATACGCAGTATTTT,CASSQDSKQGADTQYF
TRBJ1-4,few,TRBD1,TRBV5-1,TGCGCCAGCACGACAGGGAATGAAAAACTGTTTTTT,CASTTGNEKLFF
TRBJ2-1,NA,NA,TRBV6-5,TGTGCCAGCACCAACGGCGGAGGCGAGCAGTTCTTC,CASTNGGGEQFF
TRBJ1-5,NA,NA,TRBV28,TGTGCCAGCAGCCGCCCTGACAGCCTAAGGGGACAGCATTTT,CASSRPDSLRGQHF
TRBJ1-4,NA,NA,TRBV6-1,TGTGCCAGCAGTCGACAGGTTCGGGATGAAAAACTGTTTTTT,CASSRQVRDEKLFF
TRBJ1-2,NA,NA,TRBV5-4,TGTGCCAGCAGCCCAGACCCCCGGGGGGACTATGGCTACACCTTC,CASSPDPRGDYGYTF
TRBJ2-1,few,NA,TRBV4-2,TGTGCCAGCAGCCACCTGGAGGGGGAGGGCCACAATGAGCAGTTCTTC,CASSHLEGEGHNEQFF
TRBJ1-4,NA,NA,TRBV18,TGTGCCAGCTCATCCAGCGTTGCAACTAATGAAAAACTGTTTTTT,CASSSSVATNEKLFF
TRBJ2-2,NA,TRBD1,TRBV2,TGTGCCAGCAGTGTGGGACAGGGAAGAACCGGGGAGCTGTTTTTT,CASSVGQGRTGELFF
TRBJ2-3,NA,NA,TRBV4-1,TGCGCCAGCAGCCAACACGGTCTTAGCACAGATACGCAGTATTTT,CASSQHGLSTDTQYF
TRBJ2-1,NA,NA,TRBV9,TGTGCCAGCAGCGTAAGCCTAGCCGTAAGCTCCTACAATGAGCAGTTCTTC,CASSVSLAVSSYNEQFF
TRBJ1-2,NA,NA,TRBV4-2,TGTGCCAGCAGCCAAGATCACTTTCCCCTCTCCGGCTACACCTTC,CASSQDHFPLSGYTF
TRBJ1-1,NA,NA,TRBV29-1,TGCAGCGTTGAAGATCTAGTTTACACTGAAGCTTTCTTT,CSVEDLVYTEAFF
TRBJ2-7,NA,TRBD2,TRBV28,TGTGCCAGCAGTCCCGCGGGACAGTCTAGCGGGAGGGCCGGGGAGCAGTACTTC,CASSPAGQSSGRAGEQYF
TRBJ1-2,NA,NA,TRBV7-9,TGTGCCAGCAGCTTAGTACCCAGGGGCGGTGGCTACACCTTC,CASSLVPRGGGYTF
TRBJ2-3,NA,TRBD2,TRBV5-8,TGTGCCAGCAGCTTGGGGACTAGCGGGAGCACAGATACGCAGTATTTT,CASSLGTSGSTDTQYF
TRBJ2-5,NA,TRBD2,TRBV4-1,TGCGCCAGCAGCCAAGAAGGACTAGCGGTTGGGGAGACCCAGTACTTC,CASSQEGLAVGETQYF
TRBJ1-1,NA,TRBD1,TRBV19,TGTGCCAGTGGACAGGAGGTGGGCACTGAAGCTTTCTTT,CASGQEVGTEAFF
TRBJ1-2,NA,NA,TRBV11-1,TGTGCCAGCAGCGTTTTCGACAATAACTATGGCTACACCTTC,CASSVFDNNYGYTF
TRBJ1-4,NA,NA,TRBV11-2,TGTGCCAGCAGCTTAGATCCCGGACAGTTGACTAATGAAAAACTGTTTTTT,CASSLDPGQLTNEKLFF
TRBJ2-2,NA,NA,TRBV7-2,TGTGCCAGCAGCTCCAACGAGGGGGTAGGCGGGGAGCTGTTTTTT,CASSSNEGVGGELFF
TRBJ1-6,few,TRBD1,TRBV5-6,TGTGCCAGCAGCTCTTGGGACAGGGATAATTCACCCCTCCACTTT,CASSSWDRDNSPLHF
TRBJ2-3,NA,NA,TRBV5-6,TGTGCCAGCAGCTTAGGGCCTCCGGGGGGCTCGACAGATACGCAGTATTTT,CASSLGPPGGSTDTQYF
TRBJ1-2,NA,NA,TRBV9,TGTGCCAGCCAGGGGTGGTATGGCTACACCTTC,CASQGWYGYTF
TRBJ2-2,NA,NA,TRBV27,TGTGCCAGCAGCGGCTTCACGCGGGCCGGGGAGCTGTTTTTT,CASSGFTRAGELFF
TRBJ2-3,NA,TRBD2,TRBV9,TGTGCCAGCAGCGTATATGTGGGAGGGAGGGATACGCAGTATTTT,CASSVYVGGRDTQYF
TRBJ2-1,NA,NA,TRBV4-3,TGCGCCAGCAGCCAAGAAGTGGCCTTCTCCTACAATGAGCAGTTCTTC,CASSQEVAFSYNEQFF
TRBJ2-7,NA,NA,TRBV27,TGTGCCAGCAGCTTGCGACTTGGGGGGATTTACGAGCAGTACTTC,CASSLRLGGIYEQYF
TRBJ2-5,NA,TRBD1,TRBV27,TGTGCCAGCTCTCGTGGGGACAGGGAGTTTTGGGGATCGTGGGAGACCCAGTACTTC,CASSRGDREFWGSWETQYF
TRBJ2-3,NA,TRBD2,TRBV19,TGTGCCAGTAGTATTATTGGCGGGGGTAGGTCAGATACGCAGTATTTT,CASSIIGGGRSDTQYF
TRBJ1-1,NA,TRBD1,TRBV11-1,TGTGCCAGCAGCAAGGGACAGGGGTACACTGAAGCTTTCTTT,CASSKGQGYTEAFF
TRBJ2-5,NA,TRBD2,TRBV7-2,TGTGCCAGCAGCTTCGGGACTAGCGGGGGTAGGGAGACCCAGTACTTC,CASSFGTSGGRETQYF
TRBJ2-3,NA,NA,TRBV4-1,TGCGCCAGCAGCCAAGGGAGGGCAAATACGCAGTATTTT,CASSQGRANTQYF
TRBJ1-1,NA,NA,TRBV6-1,TGTGCCAGCAGTGACAGTCAGGGGAGCTTAGCTTTCTTT,CASSDSQGSLAFF